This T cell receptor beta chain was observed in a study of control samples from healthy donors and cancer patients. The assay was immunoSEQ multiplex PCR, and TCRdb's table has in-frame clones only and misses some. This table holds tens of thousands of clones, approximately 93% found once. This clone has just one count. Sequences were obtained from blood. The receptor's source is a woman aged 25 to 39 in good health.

The CDR3 region is CASSQLHGQPQHF. For the CDR3, the DNA is TGTGCCAGCAGCCAACTACACGGCCAGCCCCAGCATTTT. The chain uses TRBV3-1 (or the pseudogene TRBV3-2) and TRBJ1-5; no clear D. Germline V gives CDR1 LGHDT, CDR2 YNNKEL (reference sequence). With 2 bases removed from V and 7 bases from J, the gap between germline ends came to 9 bases. CDR3 length: 13 amino acids.